This T cell receptor (beta chain) was recorded in a study of cytomegalovirus exposure and HLA in healthy donors. The PCR was carried out with 60 Vbeta primers and 13 Jbeta primers. Generated by immunoSEQ multiplex PCR, the TCRdb table keeps only in-frame clones and is missing some. The table has about 160,000 clones, around 77% seen once; the top ten hold 1%. A word on this clone: Its antigen is currently unknown.

General observations from the study: Trimming of TCR beta V- and J-genes showed a link, identified in a later analysis, to a missense DCLRE1C variant. Earlier analysis yielded a pattern in which most TCR beta V segments were productive about 87% or about 30% of the time. In a later analysis, at a false discovery rate of 0.05, under 20,000 TCR beta sequences were associated with HLA alleles.

The CDR3 runs 15 residues. Looked up from germline, CDR1 is MNHNS and CDR2 is SASEGT. The V gene lost 4 bases and the J gene lost 4 bases, with 14 bases spanning the gap. Sequences were obtained from PBMCs. This chain connects TRBV6-1 to TRBJ1-5; tentative D call: TRBD1 (5 bases). The receptor comes from a woman in her forties in good health and CMV-seronegative. In DNA form, the CDR3 reads TGTGCCAGCAGTGCCATTACAGGAGGGAATCAGCCCCAGCATTTT. Translated: CASSAITGGNQPQHF.